This TCR beta chain appears in the sequencing data of a study of post-analysis software for immune sequencing data. Carried by the TCR beta cDNA libraries were unique molecular identifiers. TCRdb re-called the PCR reads through MiXCR, storing one row per CDR3 protein. The sample carries 750,000 to 950,000 distinct CDR3 sequences, around 50% recorded once. The junction had 4 bases not matched to a gene; V was cut back by 7 bases and J by 2 bases. The CDR3 has 13 amino acids. Germline CDR1 SQVTM, CDR2 ANQGSEA. Findings and caveats of the study: Those samples that were prepared in the same batch co-clustered strongly by F measure. Elevated frequency relative to controls characterized about 5 TRBV segments in patients, TRBV5-6, TRBV5-1 and TRBV20-1 among them.

About this clonotype itself: What it binds is not known.

The chain recombines TRBV29-1 with TRBJ1-4; 7 positions match TRBD1. Sequencing used blood. The sequence was collected from a girl between 5 and 17 years old with multiple sclerosis. The CDR3 region is CSGFRGTNEKLFF. CDR3 in DNA: TGCAGCGGTTTCAGGGGGACTAATGAAAAACTGTTTTTT.